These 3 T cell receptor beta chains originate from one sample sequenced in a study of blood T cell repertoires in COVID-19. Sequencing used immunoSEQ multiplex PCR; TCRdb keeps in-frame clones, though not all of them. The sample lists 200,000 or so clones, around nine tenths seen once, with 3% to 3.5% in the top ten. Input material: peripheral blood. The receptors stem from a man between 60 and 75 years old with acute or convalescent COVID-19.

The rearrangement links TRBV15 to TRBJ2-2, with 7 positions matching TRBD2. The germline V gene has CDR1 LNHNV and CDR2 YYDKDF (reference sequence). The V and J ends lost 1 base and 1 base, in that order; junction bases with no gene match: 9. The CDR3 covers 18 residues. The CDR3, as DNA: TGTGCCACCAGCAGAGGGCGCGGGCGGGGGAGGAACACCGGGGAGCTGTTTTTT. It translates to CATSRGRGRGRNTGELFF. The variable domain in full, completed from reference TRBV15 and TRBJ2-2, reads DAMVIQNPRYQVTQFGKPVTLSCSQTLNHNVMYWYQQKSSQAPKLLFHYYDKDFNNEADTPDNFQSRRPNTSFCFLDIRSPGLGDTAMYLCATSRGRGRGRNTGELFFGEGSRLTVL.

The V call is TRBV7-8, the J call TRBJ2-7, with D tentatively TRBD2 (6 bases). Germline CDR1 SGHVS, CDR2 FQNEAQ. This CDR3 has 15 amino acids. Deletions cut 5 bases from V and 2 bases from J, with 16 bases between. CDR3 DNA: TGTGCCAGCAGCCTTGGAGGGGTGCGAACCTACGAGCAGTACTTC. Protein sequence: CASSLGGVRTYEQYF.

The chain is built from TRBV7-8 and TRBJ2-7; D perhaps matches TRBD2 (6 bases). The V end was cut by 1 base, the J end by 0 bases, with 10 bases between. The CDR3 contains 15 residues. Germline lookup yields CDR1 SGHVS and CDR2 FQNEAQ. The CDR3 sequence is CASSLVAGPSYEQYF. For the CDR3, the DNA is TGTGCCAGCAGCTTAGTGGCGGGGCCCTCCTACGAGCAGTACTTC.